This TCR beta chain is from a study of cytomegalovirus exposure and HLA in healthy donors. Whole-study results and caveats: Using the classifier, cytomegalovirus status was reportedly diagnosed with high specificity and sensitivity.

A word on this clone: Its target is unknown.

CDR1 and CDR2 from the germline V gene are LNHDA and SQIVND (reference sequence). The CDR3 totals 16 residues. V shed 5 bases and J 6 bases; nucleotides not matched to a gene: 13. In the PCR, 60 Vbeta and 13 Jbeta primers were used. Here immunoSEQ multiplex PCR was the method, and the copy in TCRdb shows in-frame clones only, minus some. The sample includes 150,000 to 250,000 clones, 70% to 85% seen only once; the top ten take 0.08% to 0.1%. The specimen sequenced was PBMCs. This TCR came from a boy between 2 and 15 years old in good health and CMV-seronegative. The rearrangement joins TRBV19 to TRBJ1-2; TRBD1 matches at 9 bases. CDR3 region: CASSAQSWTGDDGYTF. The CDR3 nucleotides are TGTGCCAGTAGTGCACAATCCTGGACAGGGGACGATGGCTACACCTTC.